This T cell receptor beta chain was recorded in a study of T-cell reconstitution after alpha-beta-depleted transplantation in children. With 0 bases removed from V and 2 bases from J, the gap between germline ends came to 9 bases. The CDR3 has 15 residues. Germline loops: CDR1 SGHVS, CDR2 FQNEAQ. The library targeted TCRbeta and was prepared with unique molecular identifiers. TCRdb itself ran the PCR reads through MiXCR, one entry per CDR3 protein. This sample has 200,000 to 300,000 distinct CDR3 sequences, with under 30% found just once. This clonotype was detected many times. Antigen unknown. Study observations and caveats: Some patients owed their high day-60 TCRbeta diversity to surviving recipient T cells and thymic progenitors. Approximately two months post-transplant, alpha-beta T cells reportedly originated from several hundred expanded graft clones. From newly produced T cells came most of the T-cell counts and diversity one year after transplant.

The rearrangement joins TRBV7-8 to TRBJ2-3, with D possibly matching TRBD2 (5 bases). The sequence derives from a female patient between 2 and 15 years old who had a stem cell transplant for congenital amegakaryocytic thrombocytopenia, so the T cells may come from the graft donor. The sequences come from PBMCs, mostly from graft donor cells, collected 360 days after TCRalphabeta/CD19-depleted stem cell transplant. The CDR3 region has the DNA TGTGCCAGCAGCTTAGCGGGAGTATTCACAGATACGCAGTATTTT. This gives the protein CASSLAGVFTDTQYF.